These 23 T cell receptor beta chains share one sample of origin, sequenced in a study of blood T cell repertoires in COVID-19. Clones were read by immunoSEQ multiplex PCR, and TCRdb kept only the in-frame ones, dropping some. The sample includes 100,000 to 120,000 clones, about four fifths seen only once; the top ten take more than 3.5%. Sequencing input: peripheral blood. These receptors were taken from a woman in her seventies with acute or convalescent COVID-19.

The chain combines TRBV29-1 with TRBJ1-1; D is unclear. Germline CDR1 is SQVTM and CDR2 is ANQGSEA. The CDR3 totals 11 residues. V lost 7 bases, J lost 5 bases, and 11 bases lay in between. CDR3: CSGWGGTEAFF. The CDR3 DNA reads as TGCAGCGGGTGGGGAGGGACTGAAGCTTTCTTT.

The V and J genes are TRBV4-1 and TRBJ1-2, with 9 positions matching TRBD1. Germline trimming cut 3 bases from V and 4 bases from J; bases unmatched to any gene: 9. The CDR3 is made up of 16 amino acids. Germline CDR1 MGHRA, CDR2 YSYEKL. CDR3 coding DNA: TGCGCCAGCAGCCAGGGAATGACGGGACAGGGCTATGGCTACACCTTC. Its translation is CASSQGMTGQGYGYTF.

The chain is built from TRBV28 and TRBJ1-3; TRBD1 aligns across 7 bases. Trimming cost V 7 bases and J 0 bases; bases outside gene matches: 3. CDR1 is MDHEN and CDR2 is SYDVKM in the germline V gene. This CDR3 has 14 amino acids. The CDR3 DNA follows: TGTGCCAGCACCGGGACAGCCTCTGGAAACACCATATATTTT. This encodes CASTGTASGNTIYF.

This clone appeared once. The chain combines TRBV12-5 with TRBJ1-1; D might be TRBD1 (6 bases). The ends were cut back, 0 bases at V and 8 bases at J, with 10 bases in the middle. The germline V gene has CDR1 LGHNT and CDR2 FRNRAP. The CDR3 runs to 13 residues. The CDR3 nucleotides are TGTGCTAGTGGTTTGGTCAGGGGCGGAGAAGCTTTCTTT. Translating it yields CASGLVRGGEAFF.

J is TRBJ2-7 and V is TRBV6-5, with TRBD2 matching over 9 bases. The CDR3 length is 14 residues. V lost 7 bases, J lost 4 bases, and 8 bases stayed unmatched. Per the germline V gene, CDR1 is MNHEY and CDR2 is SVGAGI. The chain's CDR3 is CASKLSGRNYEQYF. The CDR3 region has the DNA TGTGCCAGCAAACTTAGCGGGAGAAATTACGAGCAGTACTTC.

The CDR3 is CASSSAPGLVNTEAFF. CDR3 coding DNA: TGTGCCAGCAGCAGCGCTCCAGGGTTGGTTAACACTGAAGCTTTCTTT. The V call is TRBV7-8, the J call TRBJ1-1; possibly TRBD1 for D (5 bases). Germline V gene lookup returns CDR1 SGHVS and CDR2 FQNEAQ. The V end lost 5 bases, the J end lost 2 bases, and 18 bases lay between the germline ends. CDR3 length equals 16 residues.

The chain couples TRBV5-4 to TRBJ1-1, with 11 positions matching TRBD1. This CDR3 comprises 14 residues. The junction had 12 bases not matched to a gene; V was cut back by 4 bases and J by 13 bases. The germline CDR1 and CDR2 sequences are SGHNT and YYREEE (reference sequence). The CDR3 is CASSADRGPHGSFF. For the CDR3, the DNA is TGTGCCAGCAGCGCGGACAGGGGGCCCCATGGGAGTTTCTTT.

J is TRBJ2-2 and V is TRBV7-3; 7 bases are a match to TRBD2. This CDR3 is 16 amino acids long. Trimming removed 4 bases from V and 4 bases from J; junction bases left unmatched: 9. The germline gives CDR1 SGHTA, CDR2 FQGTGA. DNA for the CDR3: TGTGCCAGCAGCTCCCACACGGGACTACTCACCGGGGAGCTGTTTTTT. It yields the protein CASSSHTGLLTGELFF.

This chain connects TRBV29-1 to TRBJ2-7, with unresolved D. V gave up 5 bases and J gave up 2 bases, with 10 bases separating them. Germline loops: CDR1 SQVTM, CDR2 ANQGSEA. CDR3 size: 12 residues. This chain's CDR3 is CSVRLAAYEQYF. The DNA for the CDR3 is TGCAGCGTTCGTTTAGCCGCCTACGAGCAGTACTTC.

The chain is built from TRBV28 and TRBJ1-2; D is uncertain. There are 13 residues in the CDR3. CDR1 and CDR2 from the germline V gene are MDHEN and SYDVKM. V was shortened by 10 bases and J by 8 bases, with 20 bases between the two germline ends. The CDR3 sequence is CATSTTRSGGYTF. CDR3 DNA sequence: TGTGCCACCTCGACAACAAGGAGCGGCGGCTACACCTTC.

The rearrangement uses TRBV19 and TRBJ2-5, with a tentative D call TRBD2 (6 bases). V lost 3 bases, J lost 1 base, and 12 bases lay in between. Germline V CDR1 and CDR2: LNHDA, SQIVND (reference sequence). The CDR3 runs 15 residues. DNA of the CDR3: TGTGCCAGTAGTATCGGGGGAGAGATCCAAGAGACCCAGTACTTC. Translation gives CASSIGGEIQETQYF. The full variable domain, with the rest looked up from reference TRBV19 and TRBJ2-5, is DGGITQSPKYLFRKEGQNVTLSCEQNLNHDAMYWYRQDPGQGLRLIYYSQIVNDFQKGDIAEGYSVSREKKESFPLTVTSAQKNPTAFYLCASSIGGEIQETQYFGPGTRLLVL.

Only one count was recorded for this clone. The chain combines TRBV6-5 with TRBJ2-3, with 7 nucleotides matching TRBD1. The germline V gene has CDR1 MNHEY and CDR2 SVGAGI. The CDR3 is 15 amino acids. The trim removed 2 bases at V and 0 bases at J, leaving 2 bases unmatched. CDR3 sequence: CASSYRDSSTDTQYF. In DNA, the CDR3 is TGTGCCAGCAGTTACCGGGACAGCAGCACAGATACGCAGTATTTT.

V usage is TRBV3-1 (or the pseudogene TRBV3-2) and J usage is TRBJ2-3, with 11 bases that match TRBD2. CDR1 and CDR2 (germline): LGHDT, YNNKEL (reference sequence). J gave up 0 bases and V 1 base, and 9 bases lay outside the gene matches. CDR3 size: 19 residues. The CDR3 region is CASSQGWLAGGRSTDTQYF. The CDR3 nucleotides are TGTGCCAGCAGCCAAGGGTGGCTAGCGGGGGGAAGAAGCACAGATACGCAGTATTTT.

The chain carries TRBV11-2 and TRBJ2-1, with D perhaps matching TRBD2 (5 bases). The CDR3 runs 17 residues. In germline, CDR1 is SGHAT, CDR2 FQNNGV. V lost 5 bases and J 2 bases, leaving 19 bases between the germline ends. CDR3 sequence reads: CASSPHASGIPYNEQFF. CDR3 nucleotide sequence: TGTGCCAGCAGCCCTCATGCCTCGGGGATACCCTACAATGAGCAGTTCTTC.

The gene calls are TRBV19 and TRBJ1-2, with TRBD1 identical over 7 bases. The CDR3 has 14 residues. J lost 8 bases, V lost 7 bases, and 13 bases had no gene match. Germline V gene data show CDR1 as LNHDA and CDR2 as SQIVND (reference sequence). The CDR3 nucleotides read TGTGCCAGTACCCCCGGGACAGTGACCTACGGCTACACCTTC. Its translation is CASTPGTVTYGYTF.

The DNA of the CDR3 is TGTGCCAGCAGTGAAGCTTGGAGGGTTAACGGCTACACCTTC. It codes for CASSEAWRVNGYTF. The V and J genes are TRBV6-1 and TRBJ1-2; D unclear. CDR1 is MNHNS and CDR2 is SASEGT in the germline V gene. The CDR3 runs 14 residues. V lost 0 bases and J 8 bases, leaving 13 bases between the germline ends.

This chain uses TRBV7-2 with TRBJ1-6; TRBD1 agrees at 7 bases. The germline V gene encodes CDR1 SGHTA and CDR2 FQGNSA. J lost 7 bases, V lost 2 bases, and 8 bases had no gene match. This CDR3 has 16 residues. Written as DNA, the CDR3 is TGTGCCAGCAGCTTAAACGCGGGACAGCTAAATTCACCCCTCCACTTT. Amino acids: CASSLNAGQLNSPLHF. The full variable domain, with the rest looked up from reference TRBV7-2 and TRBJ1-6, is GAGVSQSPSNKVTEKGKDVELRCDPISGHTALYWYRQSLGQGLEFLIYFQGNSAPDKSGLPSDRFSAERTGGSVSTLTIQRTQQEDSAVYLCASSLNAGQLNSPLHFGNGTRLTVT.

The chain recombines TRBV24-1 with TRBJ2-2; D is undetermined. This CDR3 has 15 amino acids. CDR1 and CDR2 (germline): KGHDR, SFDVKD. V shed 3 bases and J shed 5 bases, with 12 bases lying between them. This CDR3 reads CATSDPKASTGELFF. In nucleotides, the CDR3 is TGTGCCACCAGTGATCCGAAAGCGAGTACCGGGGAGCTGTTTTTT.

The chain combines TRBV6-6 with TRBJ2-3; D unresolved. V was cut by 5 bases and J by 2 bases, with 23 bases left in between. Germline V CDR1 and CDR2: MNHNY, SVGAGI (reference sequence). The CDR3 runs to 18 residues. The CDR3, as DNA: TGTGCCAGCAGTCCCCCCATATATGAGCAGGTCATCACAGATACGCAGTATTTT. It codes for CASSPPIYEQVITDTQYF.

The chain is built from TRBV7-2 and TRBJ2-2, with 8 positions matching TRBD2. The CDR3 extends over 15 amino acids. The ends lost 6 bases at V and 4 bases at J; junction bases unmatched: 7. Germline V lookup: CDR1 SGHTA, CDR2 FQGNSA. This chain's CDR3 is CASSHARGGTGELFF. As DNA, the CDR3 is TGTGCCAGCAGTCACGCACGGGGGGGCACCGGGGAGCTGTTTTTT.

The CDR3 region is CASSLFSGGTEAFF. The CDR3 DNA reads TGTGCCAGCAGTTTATTTTCAGGAGGTACTGAAGCTTTCTTT. The chain joins TRBV28 to TRBJ1-1; D call uncertain. The CDR3 loop spans 14 amino acids. V lost 1 base, J lost 5 bases, and 11 bases lay in between. Germline V lookup: CDR1 MDHEN, CDR2 SYDVKM.

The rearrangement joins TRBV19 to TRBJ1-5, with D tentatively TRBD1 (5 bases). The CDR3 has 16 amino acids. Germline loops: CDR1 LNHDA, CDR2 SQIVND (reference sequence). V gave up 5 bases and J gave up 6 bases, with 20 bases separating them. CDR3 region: CASSAEGFGGVQPQHF. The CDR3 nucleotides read TGTGCCAGTAGTGCGGAGGGGTTTGGTGGTGTTCAGCCCCAGCATTTT.

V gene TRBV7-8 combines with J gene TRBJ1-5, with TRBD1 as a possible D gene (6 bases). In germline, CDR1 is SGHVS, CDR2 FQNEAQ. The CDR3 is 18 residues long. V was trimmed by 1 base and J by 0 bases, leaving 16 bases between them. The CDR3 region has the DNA TGTGCCAGCAGCTTAGGGTTTGGGGGGGCTTATAGCAATCAGCCCCAGCATTTT. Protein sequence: CASSLGFGGAYSNQPQHF.